This record covers a single T cell receptor (beta chain). The antigen is unknown. The PCR used 60 Vbeta and 13 Jbeta primers. Method: immunoSEQ multiplex PCR; TCRdb's copy keeps in-frame clones and lacks some. Of roughly 160,000 clones detected, roughly 88% appear once; the ten largest clones hold approximately 1.2%. The sample comes from a study of cytomegalovirus exposure and HLA in healthy donors. Study-wide results and caveats: Most TCR sequences proved rare, with some public TCRs found in many donors.

The CDR3 has 15 amino acids. V shed 2 bases, J shed 2 bases, and the junction held 5 bases outside the gene matches. Per the germline V gene, CDR1 is GTSNPN and CDR2 is SVGIG (reference sequence). When sampled, the donors appeared nominally healthy, though they likely had unrecorded immune exposures. The material sequenced was PBMCs. J is TRBJ2-3 and V is TRBV30; 9 nucleotides agree with TRBD2. This TCR came from a boy younger than 10 in good health and CMV-seronegative. The CDR3 region has the DNA TGTGCCTGGAGTCGACTAGCGGTTGTCACAGATACGCAGTATTTT. It encodes CAWSRLAVVTDTQYF.